The 29 T cell receptor beta chains listed next were all sequenced from one sample in a study of blood T cell repertoires in COVID-19 (dated by TCRdb to 2018 to 2020). Library preparation used the immunoSEQ multiplex PCR assay. TCRdb limited this immuneACCESS table to in-frame rearrangements with V and J called. A share of clones is missing; checked studies link under half to unresolved V genes, and the rest is unexplained. The sample table holds over 120,000 clones, of which 87% were seen once. Jointly, the top ten make up about 10% of the sample. Sequencing was done on a sample of PBMCs or T cells enriched from blood (not recorded which). The source of these receptors is a man in his 60s who had recovered from COVID-19.

Only a few counts were recorded for this clone. In the same sample, other DNA sequences code for this CDR3. The CDR3 region has the DNA TGTGCCAGCAGCCCCGGACAGGGGGGATCACCCCTCCACTTT. Its protein is CASSPGQGGSPLHF. V and J are TRBV7-9 and TRBJ1-6; 10 nucleotides align to TRBD1. The germline V gene has CDR1 SEHNR and CDR2 FQNEAQ (reference sequence). This CDR3 spans 14 amino acids. The J segment lost 10 bases and the V segment lost 5 bases, leaving 5 bases of the junction unmatched.

The chain carries TRBV2 and TRBJ2-3; D not resolved. This CDR3 contains 13 residues. V lost 3 bases and J 2 bases, leaving 6 bases between the germline ends. Germline lookup yields CDR1 SNHLY and CDR2 FYNNEI. The CDR3 is CASSEAITDTQYF. CDR3 bases: TGTGCCAGCAGTGAGGCCATCACAGATACGCAGTATTTT. The full variable domain, in which reference TRBV2 and TRBJ2-3 provide the parts outside the CDR3, is EPEVTQTPSHQVTQMGQEVILRCVPISNHLYFYWYRQILGQKVEFLVSFYNNEISEKSEIFDDQFSVERPDGSNFTLKIRSTKLEDSAMYFCASSEAITDTQYFGPGTRLTVL.

The rearrangement links TRBV5-4 to TRBJ2-5; 9 bases agree with TRBD1. After removal of 4 bases from V and 1 base from J, the junction contained 5 bases not matched to a gene. The CDR3 contains 15 residues. Germline CDR1 is SGHNT and CDR2 is YYREEE (reference sequence). CDR3 region: CASSAGQGFQETQYF. Here the CDR3 DNA reads TGTGCCAGCAGCGCGGGACAGGGATTCCAAGAGACCCAGTACTTC.

This sequence joins TRBV11-3 and TRBJ2-5; maybe TRBD2 (6 bases). Trimming stripped 1 base from V and 1 base from J, with 13 bases between. The CDR3 runs 16 residues. Germline V gene data show CDR1 as SGHNT and CDR2 as YENEEA. This chain's CDR3 is CASSLGGVGGQETQYF. Written as DNA, the CDR3 is TGTGCCAGCAGCTTAGGCGGGGTAGGAGGCCAAGAGACCCAGTACTTC.

This clone was seen a single time. This sequence joins TRBV5-4 and TRBJ1-2, with unresolved D. Germline V gene lookup returns CDR1 SGHNT and CDR2 YYREEE (reference sequence). V lost 4 bases and J 6 bases, leaving 16 bases between the germline ends. The CDR3 consists of 14 residues. This CDR3 reads CASSQEAQIDGYTF. For the CDR3, the DNA is TGTGCCAGCAGCCAAGAGGCCCAGATAGATGGCTACACCTTC.

The chain recombines TRBV2 with TRBJ2-5; 12 nucleotides match TRBD2. V was clipped by 4 bases and J by 1 base; unmatched bases: 4. CDR1 is SNHLY and CDR2 is FYNNEI in the germline V gene. The CDR3 consists of 16 residues. The CDR3 DNA reads as TGTGCCAGCAGTGGAGGACTAGCGGGATCCCAAGAGACCCAGTACTTC. Amino acids: CASSGGLAGSQETQYF.

V usage is TRBV14 and J usage is TRBJ2-7; D gene unclear. Germline lookup yields CDR1 SGHDN and CDR2 FVKESK. The CDR3 covers 14 residues. The V end lost 4 bases, the J end lost 2 bases, and 12 bases lay between the germline ends. CDR3 loop: CASSRATETYEQYF. CDR3 coding DNA: TGTGCCAGCAGCCGGGCGACGGAAACCTACGAGCAGTACTTC. Supplemented by reference TRBV14 and TRBJ2-7, the full variable domain reads EAGVTQFPSHSVIEKGQTVTLRCDPISGHDNLYWYRRVMGKEIKFLLHFVKESKQDESGMPNNRFLAERTGGTYSTLKVQPAELEDSGVYFCASSRATETYEQYFGPGTRLTVT.

This chain links TRBV27 with TRBJ2-5, with TRBD1 matching over 9 bases. This CDR3 region has 15 residues. V was clipped by 6 bases and J by 3 bases; unmatched bases: 8. Germline CDR1 and CDR2: MNHEY and SMNVEV (reference sequence). The CDR3 here is CASRSPGTGKETQYF. CDR3 DNA: TGTGCCAGCAGATCTCCCGGGACAGGGAAAGAGACCCAGTACTTC.

The rearrangement joins TRBV3-1 (or the pseudogene TRBV3-2) to TRBJ1-4, with D maybe TRBD1 (6 bases). V lost 3 bases and J 5 bases, leaving 7 bases between the germline ends. The length of the CDR3 is 13 residues. Germline loops: CDR1 LGHDT, CDR2 YNNKEL (reference sequence). The CDR3 sequence is CASSQGANEKLFF. The CDR3 DNA reads TGTGCCAGCAGCCAGGGGGCGAATGAAAAACTGTTTTTT.

The V call is TRBV5-5, the J call TRBJ1-4; perhaps TRBD1 as D (6 bases). Trimming took off 5 bases at V and 8 bases at J, with 13 bases between the two ends. Germline V gives CDR1 SGHKS, CDR2 YYEKEE (reference sequence). The CDR3 consists of 13 residues. In nucleotides, the CDR3 is TGTGCCAGCAGGCCCCAGGGGTCGGAAAAACTGTTTTTT. Protein sequence: CASRPQGSEKLFF.

V usage is TRBV28 and J usage is TRBJ1-5, with a weak D call TRBD1 (5 bases). Trimming removed 7 bases at V and 4 bases at J, with 11 bases between. The CDR3 runs to 13 residues. The germline V gene encodes CDR1 MDHEN and CDR2 SYDVKM. DNA for the CDR3: TGTGCCAGCAAAGGGGCCCTAAATCAGCCCCAGCATTTT. It specifies CASKGALNQPQHF. The whole variable domain, remainder taken from reference TRBV28 and TRBJ1-5, is DVKVTQSSRYLVKRTGEKVFLECVQDMDHENMFWYRQDPGLGLRLIYFSYDVKMKEKGDIPEGYSVSREKKERFSLILESASTNQTSMYLCASKGALNQPQHFGDGTRLSIL.

The chain combines TRBV7-9 with TRBJ2-1; 8 positions match TRBD2. This CDR3 region has 17 residues. Germline-derived CDR1 and CDR2 are SEHNR and FQNEAQ (reference sequence). J gave up 0 bases and V 2 bases, and 6 bases lay outside the gene matches. CDR3 region: CASSLISGISSYNEQFF. DNA for the CDR3: TGTGCCAGCAGCTTAATTAGCGGGATTAGCTCCTACAATGAGCAGTTCTTC.

The chain employs TRBV28 and TRBJ1-2; 10 bases agree with TRBD1. The germline V gene encodes CDR1 MDHEN and CDR2 SYDVKM. Trimming removed 5 bases from V and 6 bases from J; junction bases left unmatched: 6. The CDR3 runs to 14 residues. This chain's CDR3 is CASSTPGQGDGYTF. The DNA of the CDR3 is TGTGCCAGCAGTACCCCCGGACAGGGGGATGGCTACACCTTC.

The V gene is TRBV5-4, the J gene TRBJ2-1, with D perhaps TRBD1 (6 bases). The CDR3 is made up of 13 amino acids. CDR1 and CDR2 from the germline V gene are SGHNT and YYREEE (reference sequence). Trimming removed 0 bases at V and 10 bases at J, with 11 bases between. The CDR3 sequence is CASSLEVGGEQFF. CDR3 DNA: TGTGCCAGCAGCTTGGAGGTTGGGGGCGAGCAGTTCTTC.

This chain links TRBV30 with TRBJ1-6; 8 bases line up with TRBD1. From germline, CDR1 is GTSNPN and CDR2 SVGIG (reference sequence). The CDR3 extends over 15 amino acids. V lost 0 bases to trimming and J lost 9 bases; unmatched junction nucleotides: 7. CDR3 in amino acids: CAWSVGQGASSPLHF. For the CDR3, the DNA is TGTGCCTGGAGTGTAGGCCAGGGGGCTAGTTCACCCCTCCACTTT.

This clone has a single count. This chain joins TRBV5-6 and TRBJ1-3; 8 nucleotides align to TRBD1. Germline lookup yields CDR1 SGHDT and CDR2 YYEEEE. This CDR3 spans 19 amino acids. After removal of 6 bases from V and 3 bases from J, the junction contained 20 bases not matched to a gene. The CDR3 loop is CASTWMAGGYSYDGNTIYF. The CDR3 DNA follows: TGTGCCAGCACCTGGATGGCAGGGGGCTATTCGTACGATGGAAACACCATATATTTT.

The chain combines TRBV2 with TRBJ2-3; weak D call: TRBD1 (6 bases). Germline V gene data show CDR1 as SNHLY and CDR2 as FYNNEI. V was cut by 2 bases and J by 1 base, with 10 bases left in between. The CDR3 spans 15 residues. CDR3 sequence: CASSELRQGTDTQYF. DNA of the CDR3: TGTGCCAGCAGTGAATTAAGACAGGGCACAGATACGCAGTATTTT.

The chain recombines TRBV4-2 with TRBJ1-1; 7 bases are shared with TRBD1. The J segment lost 3 bases and the V segment lost 4 bases, leaving 8 bases of the junction unmatched. The CDR3 has 15 residues. The germline CDR1 and CDR2 sequences are LGHNA and YNFKEQ. In DNA form, the CDR3 reads TGTGCCAGCAGCCCCCAGGGGGATTGGGACACTGAAGCTTTCTTT. Translated, it gives CASSPQGDWDTEAFF.

A single count supports this clone. The genes are TRBV27 and TRBJ2-1; 10 nucleotides match TRBD2. This CDR3 comprises 18 residues. Germline-derived CDR1 and CDR2 are MNHEY and SMNVEV (reference sequence). Losses at the gene ends were 2 bases for V and 0 bases for J; bases not matched to a gene: 7. The CDR3 coding sequence is TGTGCCAGCAGTTTAAGGAGCGGGAGGGCCTTCTCCTACAATGAGCAGTTCTTC. It codes for CASSLRSGRAFSYNEQFF.

This chain joins TRBV6-1 and TRBJ1-6; possible D gene TRBD1, 5 bases. V lost 0 bases to trimming and J lost 10 bases, with 13 bases between them. The CDR3 totals 15 residues. In germline, CDR1 is MNHNS, CDR2 SASEGT. The CDR3: CASSEAGTFPSPLHF. DNA of the CDR3: TGTGCCAGCAGTGAAGCCGGGACTTTCCCGTCACCCCTCCACTTT.

This sequence joins TRBV2 and TRBJ2-1; 7 bases map to TRBD2. CDR3 length: 13 residues. Germline-derived CDR1 and CDR2 are SNHLY and FYNNEI. V lost 11 bases, J lost 0 bases, and 4 bases stayed unmatched. CDR3 coding DNA: TGTGCCTCCCGGACTAGCTCCTACAATGAGCAGTTCTTC. This encodes CASRTSSYNEQFF.

This rearrangement joins TRBV30 to TRBJ2-7, with D perhaps TRBD1 (5 bases). Deletions cut 5 bases from V and 7 bases from J, with 15 bases between. Germline CDR1 is GTSNPN and CDR2 is SVGIG (reference sequence). The CDR3 has 12 amino acids. The CDR3 nucleotides are TGTGCCTGGTCGCAGGCAGGGTGGGAGCAGTACTTC. Protein: CAWSQAGWEQYF.

The rearrangement links TRBV7-8 to TRBJ1-5; 11 nucleotides line up with TRBD1. Germline V gene sequence: CDR1 SGHVS, CDR2 FQNEAQ. This CDR3 spans 18 amino acids. V shed 5 bases, J shed 2 bases, and the junction held 11 bases outside the gene matches. As DNA, the CDR3 is TGTGCCAGCAGCCCCCCGGGGACAGGGGGTTTTGGCAATCAGCCCCAGCATTTT. It encodes CASSPPGTGGFGNQPQHF.

The chain recombines TRBV18 with TRBJ2-7, with 9 nucleotides matching TRBD1. The CDR3 is 14 residues long. V trimming: 4 bases; J trimming: 2 bases; junction bases outside the gene matches: 3. Germline V gene lookup returns CDR1 KGHSH and CDR2 LQKENI. The CDR3 loop is CASSRDRDTYEQYF. The CDR3 DNA is TGTGCCAGCTCACGGGACAGGGACACCTACGAGCAGTACTTC.

As to this clone: The same CDR3 also results from other DNA sequences found in this sample. The chain links TRBV30 to TRBJ1-5; D not certain. CDR1 and CDR2 (germline): GTSNPN, SVGIG (reference sequence). V was clipped by 2 bases and J by 0 bases, with 8 bases between them. The CDR3 loop spans 14 amino acids. CDR3 bases: TGTGCCTGGAGTCCCTCAGTTAGCAATCAGCCCCAGCATTTT. Amino acids: CAWSPSVSNQPQHF.

V usage is TRBV30 and J usage is TRBJ2-3; 10 positions match TRBD1. V trimming: 8 bases; J trimming: 3 bases; junction bases outside the gene matches: 8. The germline V gene has CDR1 GTSNPN and CDR2 SVGIG (reference sequence). CDR3 length: 14 amino acids. The CDR3: CALNRDRGTDTQYF. CDR3 coding DNA: TGTGCCCTCAACCGGGACAGGGGTACAGATACGCAGTATTTT. The variable domain in full, with the rest retrieved from reference TRBV30 and TRBJ2-3, is SQTIHQWPATLVQPVGSPLSLECTVEGTSNPNLYWYRQAAGRGLQLLFYSVGIGQISSEVPQNLSASRPQDRQFILSSKKLLLSDSGFYLCALNRDRGTDTQYFGPGTRLTVL.

The chain's CDR3 is CASSPNRGDEQFF. As DNA, the CDR3 is TGTGCCAGCTCACCAAACAGGGGGGATGAGCAGTTCTTC. The chain employs TRBV18 and TRBJ2-1, with 8 bases identical to TRBD1. The germline V gene has CDR1 KGHSH and CDR2 LQKENI. The CDR3 is 13 amino acids. The V gene end was trimmed by 2 bases and the J gene end by 8 bases; junction bases not matched to a gene: 2.

The V gene is TRBV5-1, the J gene TRBJ1-5; D not certain. V dropped 0 bases and J dropped 0 bases, with 13 bases sitting between them. In germline, CDR1 is SGHRS, CDR2 YFSETQ. This CDR3 has 17 amino acids. Here the CDR3 reads CASSLGASENSNQPQHF. CDR3 coding DNA: TGCGCCAGCAGCTTGGGCGCAAGCGAAAATAGCAATCAGCCCCAGCATTTT.

This rearrangement joins TRBV30 to TRBJ1-6, with D possibly TRBD1 on 6 matching bases. From germline, CDR1 is GTSNPN and CDR2 SVGIG (reference sequence). The CDR3 totals 14 residues. V was cut by 5 bases and J by 7 bases, with 15 bases left in between. CDR3 amino acids: CAWSTGYGNSPLHF. CDR3 sequence (DNA): TGTGCCTGGTCCACAGGGTATGGCAATTCACCCCTCCACTTT.